This is a list of T cell receptor beta chains from one sample in a study of T cell changes during pregnancy in multiple sclerosis. TCRdb's copy holds only in-frame clones and misses some; the assay was immunoSEQ multiplex PCR. Among roughly 24,000 clones listed, roughly 88% were seen once. The sample consisted of CD8+ T cells from peripheral blood mononuclear cells, taken in the first trimester of pregnancy. These TCRs come from a female donor in good health, enrolled as a control in a pregnancy study. Both conserved end residues are part of each CDR3. A D gene is named only where the DNA matches it firmly. Clone size appears in some rows only: once, few, many, or a class for an expanded clone.

abundance | j_gene | d_gene | v_gene | CDR3aa | CDR3nt
few | TRBJ2-7 | NA | TRBV6-6 | CASSQTTVSYEQYF | TGTGCCAGCAGCCAGACGACAGTCTCCTACGAGCAGTACTTC
few | TRBJ1-1 | TRBD1 | TRBV27 | CASSPGQPNTEAFF | TGTGCCAGCAGTCCGGGACAGCCGAACACTGAAGCTTTCTTT
NA | TRBJ2-7 | TRBD2 | TRBV5-1 | CASSPGGGSYEQYF | TGCGCCAGCAGCCCCGGGGGGGGGTCCTACGAGCAGTACTTC
NA | TRBJ2-1 | NA | TRBV7-6 | CASSFLVTRGYNEQFF | TGTGCCAGCAGCTTTTTAGTGACTAGGGGATACAATGAGCAGTTCTTC
NA | TRBJ2-3 | NA | TRBV9 | CASRSRDTGTDTQYF | TGTGCCAGCAGATCCCGGGACACAGGCACAGATACGCAGTATTTT
NA | TRBJ2-5 | TRBD2 | TRBV5-4 | CASSTRGGGVRETQYF | TGCGCCAGCAGCACCCGGGGGGGCGGGGTCCGGGAGACCCAGTACTTC
NA | TRBJ1-4 | NA | TRBV15 | CATSRDRGSGEKLFF | TGTGCCACCAGCAGAGATCGGGGGTCTGGTGAAAAACTGTTTTTT
NA | TRBJ1-1 | TRBD1 | TRBV7-3 | CASSSSGGDESGTEAFF | TGTGCCAGCAGCAGTTCAGGGGGCGACGAGTCCGGGACTGAAGCTTTCTTT
NA | TRBJ1-5 | NA | TRBV27 | CASSVAGAGQPQHF | TGTGCCAGCAGTGTCGCAGGGGCTGGGCAGCCCCAGCATTTT
NA | TRBJ2-3 | TRBD1 | TRBV6-1 | CASGQGETDTQYF | TGTGCCAGCGGACAGGGGGAGACAGATACGCAGTATTTT
NA | TRBJ1-2 | TRBD1 | TRBV19 | CASRQGDYGYTF | TGTGCCAGCCGACAGGGTGACTATGGCTACACCTTC
NA | TRBJ2-5 | NA | TRBV9 | CASSVSGGGGETQYF | TGTGCCAGCAGCGTAAGTGGCGGCGGCGGCGAGACCCAGTACTTC
NA | TRBJ2-2 | NA | TRBV4-1 | CASSQVGLREVGTGELFF | TGCGCCAGCAGCCAAGTCGGTCTCAGGGAGGTCGGCACCGGGGAGCTGTTTTTT
NA | TRBJ2-2 | NA | TRBV4-3 | CASSQERGLAPTNTGELFF | TGCGCCAGCAGCCAAGAAAGGGGACTGGCCCCCACGAACACCGGGGAGCTGTTTTTT